The rows below give T cell receptor beta chains drawn from one sample of a study of cytomegalovirus exposure and HLA in healthy donors. Only in-frame clones appear in the TCRdb table, and some are missing; sequencing was by immunoSEQ multiplex PCR. Counted here are roughly 220,000 clones, over 80% occurring once; the ten biggest clones make up roughly 1%. The sample consisted of PBMCs. The receptors here all came from a woman under 30 in good health and CMV-seronegative. Each CDR3 is given with its conserved first and last residue. Each record gives: J gene, D gene, clone size, V gene, CDR3 protein, CDR3 DNA. D genes are given only for firm matches. Rows give clone size only sometimes, using once, few, many, or a class for an expanded clone.

TRBJ2-4 | NA | NA | TRBV7-9 | CASSFDIQYF | TGTGCCAGCAGCTTCGACATTCAGTACTTC
TRBJ2-1 | NA | once | TRBV11-1 | CASSVDRVPYNEQFF | TGTGCCAGCAGCGTCGATAGAGTCCCCTACAATGAGCAGTTCTTC
TRBJ2-1 | TRBD1 | NA | TRBV7-2 | CASSFLPRQGTEQFF | TGTGCCAGCAGCTTCCTTCCCCGACAGGGCACTGAGCAGTTCTTC
TRBJ2-1 | TRBD2 | NA | TRBV28 | CASSFAGTSDEQFF | TGTGCCAGCAGTTTCGCCGGGACTAGCGATGAGCAGTTCTTC
TRBJ2-7 | NA | NA | TRBV30 | CAWSLRTAYSYEQYF | TGTGCCTGGAGCTTGAGGACAGCCTACTCCTACGAGCAGTACTTC
TRBJ2-6 | TRBD1 | NA | TRBV7-3 | CASSPQSGTGHSGANVLTF | TGTGCCAGCAGCCCGCAATCCGGGACAGGGCACTCTGGGGCCAACGTCCTGACTTTC
TRBJ1-1 | NA | NA | TRBV7-9 | CASSLSSGDTEAFF | TGTGCCAGCAGCTTATCTTCAGGGGACACTGAAGCTTTCTTT
TRBJ1-4 | TRBD1 | NA | TRBV7-9 | CASSLEGTGREKLFF | TGTGCCAGCAGCTTAGAAGGGACAGGCCGGGAAAAACTGTTTTTT
TRBJ2-2 | NA | NA | TRBV14 | CASSARQGPTTGELFF | TGTGCCAGCAGCGCTCGTCAGGGCCCGACCACCGGGGAGCTGTTTTTT
TRBJ1-1 | TRBD1 | NA | TRBV10-2 | CASTRTGDGSTEAFF | TGCGCCAGCACAAGGACAGGGGACGGAAGCACTGAAGCTTTCTTT
TRBJ2-3 | TRBD1 | NA | TRBV11-3 | CASSHRTGGFTDTQYF | TGTGCCAGCAGCCATCGGACAGGGGGCTTCACAGATACGCAGTATTTT
TRBJ1-1 | NA | NA | TRBV27 | CASRFRSVNTEAFF | TGTGCCAGCAGGTTCAGGTCGGTGAACACTGAAGCTTTCTTT
TRBJ1-5 | TRBD1 | NA | TRBV10-3 | CAINITGANQPQHF | TGTGCCATCAACATTACAGGGGCCAATCAGCCCCAGCATTTT
TRBJ2-3 | NA | NA | TRBV2 | CASSERRADYTDTQYF | TGTGCCAGCAGTGAACGCCGAGCAGACTACACAGATACGCAGTATTTT
TRBJ1-2 | TRBD1 | NA | TRBV5-1 | CASTNRGPDGYTF | TGCGCCAGCACTAACAGGGGGCCTGATGGCTACACCTTC
TRBJ1-3 | NA | NA | TRBV28 | CASSLENRGSGNTIYF | TGTGCCAGCAGTTTAGAGAATCGGGGGTCTGGAAACACCATATATTTT
TRBJ1-1 | NA | NA | TRBV6-5 | CASRGSNTEAFF | TGTGCCAGCAGAGGGAGTAACACTGAAGCTTTCTTT
TRBJ2-1 | NA | NA | TRBV27 | CASSSISDEQFF | TGTGCCAGCAGTTCCATAAGCGATGAGCAGTTCTTC
TRBJ1-2 | NA | NA | TRBV19 | CASSIAATVSNYGYTF | TGTGCCAGTAGTATAGCCGCGACAGTTTCCAACTATGGCTACACCTTC
TRBJ2-1 | NA | NA | TRBV19 | CASSQYGNEQFF | TGTGCCAGTAGTCAATACGGTAATGAGCAGTTCTTC
TRBJ1-4 | NA | NA | TRBV18 | CASSPKTGTNEKLFF | TGTGCCAGCTCACCAAAGACGGGAACTAATGAAAAACTGTTTTTT
TRBJ2-1 | TRBD2 | NA | TRBV6-5 | CASSWGLAGGREQFF | TGTGCCAGCAGTTGGGGACTAGCGGGAGGACGGGAGCAGTTCTTC
TRBJ2-3 | NA | NA | TRBV9 | CASSPTGFDTQYF | TGTGCCAGCAGCCCCACAGGGTTCGATACGCAGTATTTT
TRBJ1-1 | NA | NA | TRBV29-1 | CSVEGRGRSTEAFF | TGCAGCGTTGAAGGTCGGGGGAGGTCCACTGAAGCTTTCTTT
TRBJ1-1 | NA | NA | TRBV5-6 | CASSSSRALNTEAFF | TGTGCCAGCAGCTCGTCCAGGGCCCTGAACACTGAAGCTTTCTTT
TRBJ1-2 | TRBD1 | NA | TRBV7-6 | CASSFRDSDDVYGYTF | TGTGCCAGCAGCTTTCGGGACAGCGATGATGTCTATGGCTACACCTTC
TRBJ1-1 | TRBD1 | NA | TRBV9 | CASSSTGGLITEAFF | TGTGCCAGCAGCAGCACAGGGGGCCTCATCACTGAAGCTTTCTTT
TRBJ1-2 | TRBD1 | NA | TRBV18 | CASSRDRDVYGYTF | TGTGCCAGCTCCCGGGACAGGGACGTCTATGGCTACACCTTC
TRBJ2-7 | NA | NA | TRBV5-4 | CASSLRGKSYEQYF | TGTGCCAGCAGCTTGAGGGGTAAATCCTACGAGCAGTACTTC
TRBJ2-7 | TRBD1 | NA | TRBV30 | CAWSELGTGSYEQYF | TGTGCCTGGAGTGAGTTGGGGACAGGGTCCTACGAGCAGTACTTC
TRBJ1-2 | NA | NA | TRBV10-3 | CAISVRGLHGEDYGYTF | TGTGCCATCAGTGTCCGGGGCCTTCATGGGGAGGACTATGGCTACACCTTC
TRBJ1-2 | NA | NA | TRBV28 | CASSLISRVDGYTF | TGTGCCAGCAGTTTAATATCCAGGGTTGACGGCTACACCTTC
TRBJ1-2 | NA | once | TRBV9 | CASSVQNYGYTF | TGTGCCAGCAGCGTACAGAACTATGGCTACACCTTC
TRBJ2-1 | NA | NA | TRBV6-5 | CASTFGSDEQFF | NA
TRBJ2-7 | TRBD1 | once | TRBV9 | CASSEQGISYEQYF | TGTGCCAGCAGCGAACAGGGGATCTCCTACGAGCAGTACTTC